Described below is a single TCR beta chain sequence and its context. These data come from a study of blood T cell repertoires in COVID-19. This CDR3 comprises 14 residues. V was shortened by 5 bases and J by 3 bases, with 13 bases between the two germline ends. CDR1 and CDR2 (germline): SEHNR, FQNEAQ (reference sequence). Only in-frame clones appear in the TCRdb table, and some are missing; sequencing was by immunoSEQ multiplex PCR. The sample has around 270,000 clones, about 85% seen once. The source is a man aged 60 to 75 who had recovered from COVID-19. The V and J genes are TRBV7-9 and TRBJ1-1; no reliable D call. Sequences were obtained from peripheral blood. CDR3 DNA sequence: TGTGCCAGCAGCGCACCCACGGGGTACACTGAAGCTTTCTTT. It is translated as CASSAPTGYTEAFF.